This T cell receptor (beta chain) originates from a study of T cell responses to AZD1222 COVID-19 vaccine. Overall study results and limits: White British ancestry dominated among donors, who included more females, and clonal diversity was possibly underestimated. Spike-specific TCR breadth rose after two AZD1222 doses, and depth rose as well.

The germline V gene has CDR1 SGHTA and CDR2 FQGTGA. V was pared by 2 bases and J by 6 bases, with 4 bases of the junction left unmatched. The CDR3 is 15 amino acids. Sequencing was performed with immunoSEQ multiplex PCR; in TCRdb, only in-frame clones are kept and a portion is missing. The sample has roughly 100,000 clones, approximately 93% seen once. About this clone: As yet, its antigen is unknown.

The starting material was peripheral blood, obtained on day 0 of AZD1222 vaccination. The V and J genes are TRBV7-3 and TRBJ2-1; 10 nucleotides line up with TRBD1. The TCR originated in an adult in good health. As DNA, the CDR3 is TGTGCCAGCAGCTTACGGACAGGGGGACTCAATGAGCAGTTCTTC. Protein product: CASSLRTGGLNEQFF.